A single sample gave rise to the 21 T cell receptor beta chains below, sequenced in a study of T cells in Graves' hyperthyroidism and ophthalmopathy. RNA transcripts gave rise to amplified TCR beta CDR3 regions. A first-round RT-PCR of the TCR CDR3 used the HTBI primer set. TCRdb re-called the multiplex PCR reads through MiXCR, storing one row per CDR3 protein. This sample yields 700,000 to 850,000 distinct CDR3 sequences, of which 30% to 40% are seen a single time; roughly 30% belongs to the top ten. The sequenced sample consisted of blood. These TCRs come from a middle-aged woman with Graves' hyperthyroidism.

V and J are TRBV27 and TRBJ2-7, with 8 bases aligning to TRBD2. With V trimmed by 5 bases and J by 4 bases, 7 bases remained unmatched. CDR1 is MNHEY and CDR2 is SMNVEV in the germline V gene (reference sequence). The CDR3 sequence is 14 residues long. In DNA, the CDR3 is TGTGCCAGCAGTACACGGGAGGGCCAATACGAGCAGTACTTC. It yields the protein CASSTREGQYEQYF.

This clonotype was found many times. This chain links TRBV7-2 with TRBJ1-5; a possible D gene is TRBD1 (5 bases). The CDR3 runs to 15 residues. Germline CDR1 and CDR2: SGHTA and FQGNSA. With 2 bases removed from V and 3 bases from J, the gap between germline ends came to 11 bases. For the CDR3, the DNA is TGTGCCAGCAGCTTACCAGGGTCGGTCAATCAGCCCCAGCATTTT. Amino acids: CASSLPGSVNQPQHF.

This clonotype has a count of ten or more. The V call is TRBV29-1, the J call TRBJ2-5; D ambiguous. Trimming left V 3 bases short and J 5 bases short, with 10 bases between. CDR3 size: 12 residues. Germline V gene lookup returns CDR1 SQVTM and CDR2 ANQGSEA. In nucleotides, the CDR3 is TGCAGCGTTGATCGGGCTCGGGAGACCCAGTACTTC. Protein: CSVDRARETQYF.

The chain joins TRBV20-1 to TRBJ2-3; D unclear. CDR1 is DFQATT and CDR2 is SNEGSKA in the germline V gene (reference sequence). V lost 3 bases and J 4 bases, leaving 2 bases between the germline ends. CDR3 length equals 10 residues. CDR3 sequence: CSASADTQYF. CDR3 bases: TGCAGTGCTAGCGCAGATACGCAGTATTTT.

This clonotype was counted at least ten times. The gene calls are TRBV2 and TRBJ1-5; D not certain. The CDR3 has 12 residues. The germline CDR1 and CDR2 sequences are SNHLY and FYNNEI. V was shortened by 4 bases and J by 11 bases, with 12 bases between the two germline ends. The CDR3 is CASSALSGTQHF. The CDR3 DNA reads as TGTGCCAGCAGTGCCCTCTCTGGGACCCAGCATTTT.

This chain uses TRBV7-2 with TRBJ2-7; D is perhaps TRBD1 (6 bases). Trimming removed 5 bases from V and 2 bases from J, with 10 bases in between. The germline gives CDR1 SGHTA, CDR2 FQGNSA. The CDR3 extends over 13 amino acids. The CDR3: CASSRTAAYEQYF. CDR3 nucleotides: TGTGCCAGCAGCCGGACAGCCGCCTACGAGCAGTACTTC.

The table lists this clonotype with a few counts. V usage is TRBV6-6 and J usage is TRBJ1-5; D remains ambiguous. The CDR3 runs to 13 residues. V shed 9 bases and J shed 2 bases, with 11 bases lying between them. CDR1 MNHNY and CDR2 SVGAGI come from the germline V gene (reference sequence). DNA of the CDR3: TGTGCCAGTCAAAAGGACGGCAATCAGCCCCAGCATTTT. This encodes CASQKDGNQPQHF.

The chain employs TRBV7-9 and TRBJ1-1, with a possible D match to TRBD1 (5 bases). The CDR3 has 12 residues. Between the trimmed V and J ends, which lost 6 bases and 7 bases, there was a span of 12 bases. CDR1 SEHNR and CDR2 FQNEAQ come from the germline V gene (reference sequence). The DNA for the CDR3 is TGTGCCAGCAGAGACGGGACGAATGAAGCTTTCTTT. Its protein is CASRDGTNEAFF.

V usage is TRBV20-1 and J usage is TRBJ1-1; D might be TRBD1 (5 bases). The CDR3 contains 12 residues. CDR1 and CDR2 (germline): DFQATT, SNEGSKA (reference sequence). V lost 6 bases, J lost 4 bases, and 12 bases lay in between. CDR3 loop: CSAEGQGTEAFF. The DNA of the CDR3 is TGCAGTGCGGAGGGGCAGGGCACTGAAGCTTTCTTT.

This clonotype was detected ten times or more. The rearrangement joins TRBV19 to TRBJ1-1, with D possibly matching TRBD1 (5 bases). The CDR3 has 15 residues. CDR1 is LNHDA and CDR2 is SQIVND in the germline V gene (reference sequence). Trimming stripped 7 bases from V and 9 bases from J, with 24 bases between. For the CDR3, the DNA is TGTGCCAGTAATCGCGGGGACGACATTCAACCACAAGCTTTCTTT. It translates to CASNRGDDIQPQAFF.

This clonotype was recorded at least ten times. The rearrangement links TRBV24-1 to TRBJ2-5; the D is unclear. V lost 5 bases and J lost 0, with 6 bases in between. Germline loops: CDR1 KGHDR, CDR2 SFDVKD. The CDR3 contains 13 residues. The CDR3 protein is CATSVGYQETQYF. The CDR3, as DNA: TGTGCCACCAGTGTGGGGTACCAAGAGACCCAGTACTTC.

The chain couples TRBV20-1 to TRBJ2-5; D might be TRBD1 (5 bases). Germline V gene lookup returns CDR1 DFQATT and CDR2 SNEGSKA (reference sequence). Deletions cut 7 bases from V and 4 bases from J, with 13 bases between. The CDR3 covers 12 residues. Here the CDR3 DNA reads TGCAGTGTACAGGAATTTACAGAGACCCAGTACTTC. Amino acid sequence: CSVQEFTETQYF.

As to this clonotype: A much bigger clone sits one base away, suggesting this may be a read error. This CDR3 reads CASSGGGKVGGYTF. The CDR3 nucleotides are TGCGCCAGCAGTGGAGGTGGAAAGGTCGGTGGCTACACCTTC. The chain recombines TRBV10-1 with TRBJ1-2; the D is unclear. CDR1 and CDR2 from the germline V gene are WNHNN and SYGVQD (reference sequence). The V end lost 4 bases, the J end lost 7 bases, and 16 bases lay between the germline ends. This CDR3 is 14 amino acids long.

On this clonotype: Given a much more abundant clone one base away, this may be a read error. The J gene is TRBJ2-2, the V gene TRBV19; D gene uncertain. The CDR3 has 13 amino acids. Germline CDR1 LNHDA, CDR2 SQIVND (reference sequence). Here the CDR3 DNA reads TGTGCCAGTGGTATAGATGAGGAAATAGAGCTGTTTTTT. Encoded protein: CASGIDEEIELFF.

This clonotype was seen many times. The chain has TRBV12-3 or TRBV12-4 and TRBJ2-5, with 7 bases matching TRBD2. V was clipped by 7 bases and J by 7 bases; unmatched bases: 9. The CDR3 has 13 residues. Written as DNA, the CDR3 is TGTGCCAGCACCTACCCTTGGGGGGGGACCCAGTACTTC. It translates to CASTYPWGGTQYF.

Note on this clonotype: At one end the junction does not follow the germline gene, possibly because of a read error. As DNA, the CDR3 is TGTGCCAGCAGTGAATTTGGAGGGGTGGGAAACACCATATATTTT. The encoded protein is CASSEFGGVGNTIYF. This sequence joins TRBV10-2 and TRBJ1-3; D is perhaps TRBD1 (5 bases). The CDR3 sequence is 15 residues long. CDR1 is WSHSY, CDR2 SAAADI, per germline.

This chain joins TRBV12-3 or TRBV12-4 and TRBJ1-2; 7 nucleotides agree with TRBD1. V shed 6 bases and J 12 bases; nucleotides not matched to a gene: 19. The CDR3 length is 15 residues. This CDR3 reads CASRSEKTGVTGHTF. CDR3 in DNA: TGTGCCAGCAGAAGTGAAAAAACAGGGGTCACGGGCCACACCTTC.

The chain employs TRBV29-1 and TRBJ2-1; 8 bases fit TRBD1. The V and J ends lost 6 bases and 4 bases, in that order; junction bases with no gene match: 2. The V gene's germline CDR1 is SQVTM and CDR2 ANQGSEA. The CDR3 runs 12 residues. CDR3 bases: TGCAGCGTGACAGGGGCGTACAATGAGCAGTTCTTC. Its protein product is CSVTGAYNEQFF.

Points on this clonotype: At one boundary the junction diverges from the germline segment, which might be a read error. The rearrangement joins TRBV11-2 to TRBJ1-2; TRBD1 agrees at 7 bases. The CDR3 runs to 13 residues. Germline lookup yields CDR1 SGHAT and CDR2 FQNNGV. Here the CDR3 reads CASSLEVGHRGVF. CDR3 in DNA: TGTGCCAGCAGCTTAGAGGTAGGGCACAGGGGAGTCTTC.

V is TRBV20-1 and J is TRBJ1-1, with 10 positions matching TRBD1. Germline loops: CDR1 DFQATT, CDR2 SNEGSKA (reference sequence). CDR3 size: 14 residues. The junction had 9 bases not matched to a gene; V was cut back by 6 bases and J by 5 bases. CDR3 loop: CSATPTGGGTEAFF. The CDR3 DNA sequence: TGCAGTGCAACCCCGACAGGGGGCGGGACTGAAGCTTTCTTT.

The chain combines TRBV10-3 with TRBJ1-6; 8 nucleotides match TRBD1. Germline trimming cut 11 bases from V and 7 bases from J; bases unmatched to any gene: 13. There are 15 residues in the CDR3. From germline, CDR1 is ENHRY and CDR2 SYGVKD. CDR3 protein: CAWSVQQGVNSPLHF. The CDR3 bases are TGTGCCTGGAGTGTACAACAGGGGGTAAATTCACCCCTCCACTTT.